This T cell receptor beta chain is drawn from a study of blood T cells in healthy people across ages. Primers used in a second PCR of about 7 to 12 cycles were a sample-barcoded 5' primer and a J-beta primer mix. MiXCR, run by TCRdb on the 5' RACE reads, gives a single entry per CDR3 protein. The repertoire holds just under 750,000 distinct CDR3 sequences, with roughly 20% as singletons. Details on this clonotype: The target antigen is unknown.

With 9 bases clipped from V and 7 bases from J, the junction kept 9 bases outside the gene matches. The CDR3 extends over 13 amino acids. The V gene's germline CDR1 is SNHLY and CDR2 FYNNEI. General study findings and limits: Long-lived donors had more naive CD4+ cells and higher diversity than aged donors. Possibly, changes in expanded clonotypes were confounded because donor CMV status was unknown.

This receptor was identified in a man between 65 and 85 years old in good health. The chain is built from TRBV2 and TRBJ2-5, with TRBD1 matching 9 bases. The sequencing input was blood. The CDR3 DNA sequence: TGTGCCAGACCGGGACAGGGAAAAGGGACCCAGTACTTC. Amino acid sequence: CARPGQGKGTQYF.